This is a list of T cell receptor beta chains from one sample in a study of blood T cell repertoires in COVID-19. Profiling relied on immunoSEQ multiplex PCR, and the TCRdb table lists in-frame clones only, not all of them. Of approximately 200,000 clones listed, roughly nine tenths are singletons. Sequencing input: PBMCs or T cells enriched from blood (not recorded which). Receptor source: a woman in her twenties or thirties who had recovered from COVID-19. Each CDR3 is given with its conserved first and last residue. The order of the fields is CDR3 length, J gene, V gene, D gene, clone size, CDR3 DNA, CDR3 protein. A D gene is named only where the DNA matches it firmly. Clone size is shown for a subset of rows, as once, few, many or a class of expanded clone.

>15|TRBJ1-5|TRBV23-1|TRBD1|-
TGCGCCAGCACCCCTCGACAGGGTTGCAATCAGCCCCAGCATTTT
CASTPRQGCNQPQHF
>15|TRBJ1-5|TRBV14|-|-
TGTGCCAGCAGCCAACGAACTAGCCCCAATCAGCCCCAGCATTTT
CASSQRTSPNQPQHF
>13|TRBJ1-1|TRBV19|-|once
TGTGCCAGTAGTATAGGGAGGTGGACTGAAGCTTTCTTT
CASSIGRWTEAFF
>14|TRBJ2-5|TRBV29-1|TRBD2|-
TGCAGCCTCTCCACTACTAGCGGACAAGAGACCCAGTACTTC
CSLSTTSGQETQYF
>15|TRBJ1-4|TRBV11-2|-|-
TGTGCCAGCAGCTTGGGACAAGGGCCTAATGAAAAACTGTTTTTT
CASSLGQGPNEKLFF
>18|TRBJ1-2|TRBV10-3|TRBD1|-
TGTGCCATCAGCAAAGAGCACAGGGGGCCGCGTTTGGACTATGGCTACACCTTC
CAISKEHRGPRLDYGYTF
>19|TRBJ1-1|TRBV7-9|TRBD1|-
TGTGCCAGCAGACGCCATTCCCTCCGACAGGGTGTAGGGAACACTGAAGCTTTCTTT
CASRRHSLRQGVGNTEAFF
>16|TRBJ1-4|TRBV5-1|TRBD1|-
TGCGCCAGCAGCTTGGTCGCCGGGACAGGGGACGAAAAACTGTTTTTT
CASSLVAGTGDEKLFF
>15|TRBJ1-1|TRBV7-6|TRBD1|-
TGTGCCAGCAGCCCACGACAGGGGAGAGCCACTGAAGCTTTCTTT
CASSPRQGRATEAFF
>14|TRBJ2-2|TRBV11-3|-|-
TGTGCCAGCAGCTTAGAGGGAGACTCCGGGGAGCTGTTTTTT
CASSLEGDSGELFF
>15|TRBJ2-3|TRBV9|-|-
TGTGCCAGCAGGAAGACTAGTTGGGGCACAGATACGCAGTATTTT
CASRKTSWGTDTQYF
>14|TRBJ1-3|TRBV18|-|-
TGTGCCAGCTCACCACCTCTCTCTGGAAACACCATATATTTT
CASSPPLSGNTIYF
>14|TRBJ2-7|TRBV18|-|-
TGTGCCAGCTCACAGAGACAGGCCCCCTACGAGCAGTACTTC
CASSQRQAPYEQYF
>12|TRBJ1-1|TRBV11-2|TRBD1|-
TGTGCCAGCAGCTTACAACAGGGGGCAACTTTCTTT
CASSLQQGATFF
>15|TRBJ2-6|TRBV4-2|-|-
TGTGCCAGCAGCCAAGTCAGCTCTGGGGCCAACGTCCTGACTTTC
CASSQVSSGANVLTF
>16|TRBJ1-2|TRBV6-2/TRBV6-3|-|-
TGTGCCAGCAGTTCCTTCTCGACAGGAACTAACTATGGCTACACCTTC
CASSSFSTGTNYGYTF
>16|TRBJ2-6|TRBV14|-|-
TGTGCCAGCAGCCACGGTCAGCGCTCTGGGGCCAACGTCCTGACTTTC
CASSHGQRSGANVLTF
>15|TRBJ2-5|TRBV19|-|-
TGTGCCAGTAGTATAGGGGCGACAGGCCAAGAGACCCAGTACTTC
CASSIGATGQETQYF
>13|TRBJ1-5|TRBV30|-|-
TGTGCCCTGGGCAGGGAAGCAAATCAGCCCCAGCATTTT
CALGREANQPQHF
>13|TRBJ2-7|TRBV24-1|-|-
TGTGCCACCAGTGCGGGGAGCTCCTACGAGCAGTACTTC
CATSAGSSYEQYF
>11|TRBJ2-1|TRBV7-9|TRBD2|-
TGTGCCAAAGGGCGGGAGGATGAGCAGTTCTTC
CAKGREDEQFF
>13|TRBJ1-1|TRBV19|-|-
TGTGCCAGTCTCGACAGGTACAGCACTGAAGCTTTCTTT
CASLDRYSTEAFF
>14|TRBJ2-7|TRBV19|TRBD1|many
TGTGCCAGTAGTATTGAAGGGGGCGAATACGAGCAGTACTTC
CASSIEGGEYEQYF
>16|TRBJ1-1|TRBV20-1|TRBD1|once
TGCAGTGCTAGTAGGGGACTCCAGGGGGTAGGTACTGAAGCTTTCTTT
CSASRGLQGVGTEAFF
>14|TRBJ1-2|TRBV4-3|-|-
TGCGCCAGCAGCCAAGGATTGGGGGCCTATGGCTACACCTTC
CASSQGLGAYGYTF
>14|TRBJ1-1|TRBV27|-|-
TGTGCCAGCAGTCAACGCCGGGGTGGAACTGAAGCTTTCTTT
CASSQRRGGTEAFF
>15|TRBJ2-7|TRBV24-1|TRBD2|-
TGTGCCACCAGTGATTCTGGTAGCGGGAGTTACGAGCAGTACTTC
CATSDSGSGSYEQYF
>13|TRBJ2-5|TRBV9|TRBD2|-
TGTGCCAGCAGCTTCGGGAGGGCGGAGACCCAGTACTTC
CASSFGRAETQYF
>14|TRBJ1-1|TRBV6-6|-|-
TGTGCCAGCACCGACCCGGGGTGGAACACTGAAGCTTTCTTT
CASTDPGWNTEAFF
>14|TRBJ1-2|TRBV6-5|TRBD1|-
TGTGCCAGCTCCGGCCAGGACAGGAGCTATGGCTACACCTTC
CASSGQDRSYGYTF
>14|TRBJ2-6|TRBV6-5|-|-
TGTGCCAGCAAGCGCGGGACTGGGGCCAACGTCCTGACTTTC
CASKRGTGANVLTF
>14|TRBJ2-5|TRBV7-3|TRBD2|-
TGTGCCAGCAGTTCAGACGGACTAGTTAAGACCCAGTACTTC
CASSSDGLVKTQYF
>13|TRBJ1-1|TRBV29-1|-|-
TGCAGCGTTGGAGGGCGCAGGAACACTGAAGCTTTCTTT
CSVGGRRNTEAFF
>14|TRBJ1-2|TRBV30|TRBD1|-
TGTGCCTGGAGTCCGGGACAGGTTACTTCTGGCTACACCTTC
CAWSPGQVTSGYTF
>15|TRBJ1-2|TRBV5-1|TRBD1|-
TGCGCCAGCAGCCCACTACGGGACAGGTTTTATGGCTACACCTTC
CASSPLRDRFYGYTF
>14|TRBJ2-1|TRBV30|-|-
TGTGCCTGGAGTGTAGGGGTCCCCTACAATGAGCAGTTCTTC
CAWSVGVPYNEQFF
>15|TRBJ1-2|TRBV6-2/TRBV6-3|-|-
TGTGCCAGCAGTTACCGACACCGAGCTAACTATGGCTACACCTTC
CASSYRHRANYGYTF
>16|TRBJ1-6|TRBV4-2|TRBD1|-
TGTGCCAGCAGCCAAGATAGAGGACAGGGAAATTCACCCCTCCACTTT
CASSQDRGQGNSPLHF
>14|TRBJ1-1|TRBV6-5|-|-
TGTGCCAGCAGAAACAGCAACATGAACACTGAAGCTTTCTTT
CASRNSNMNTEAFF
>14|TRBJ2-7|TRBV2|TRBD2|-
TGTGCCAGCAGTAATAGCGGGGGGTCCTACGAGCAGTACTTC
CASSNSGGSYEQYF
>18|TRBJ2-3|TRBV25-1|TRBD2|-
TGTGCCAGCAGTGAAATCGGACTAGCGGGAGGGGGCACAGATACGCAGTATTTT
CASSEIGLAGGGTDTQYF
>15|TRBJ2-2|TRBV3-1/TRBV3-2|TRBD1|once
TGTGCCAGCAGCCGGTCAGGGGGGAACACCGGGGAGCTGTTTTTT
CASSRSGGNTGELFF
>12|TRBJ2-1|TRBV4-3|-|-
TGCGCCAGCAGCCAGGGACTTGGGGTGCAGTTCTTC
CASSQGLGVQFF
>16|TRBJ2-3|TRBV24-1|TRBD2|once
TGTGCCACCAGTTTTTCAGCGGGGCGGGCCACAGATACGCAGTATTTT
CATSFSAGRATDTQYF
>14|TRBJ1-2|TRBV14|-|-
TGTGCCAGCAGCCAAGATATTTTGGGCCATGGCTACACCTTC
CASSQDILGHGYTF
>17|TRBJ1-5|TRBV18|TRBD1|few
TGTGCCAGCTCACTTCAACAGGGGGCATCGCGCAATCAGCCCCAGCATTTT
CASSLQQGASRNQPQHF
>15|TRBJ2-1|TRBV7-2|-|few
TGTGCCAGCATCTCCGGGACACAACTTTGGAATGAGCAGTTCTTC
CASISGTQLWNEQFF
>15|TRBJ2-3|TRBV5-1|TRBD1|-
TGCGCCAGCACTAGTTGGACAGGGGAGGTGGATACGCAGTATTTT
CASTSWTGEVDTQYF
>19|TRBJ2-4|TRBV21-1|-|-
TGTGCCAGCAGCAAAGTTCGAGACAGGGGTATACTAGCCAAAAACATTCAGTACTTC
CASSKVRDRGILAKNIQYF
>15|TRBJ2-2|TRBV29-1|-|-
TGCAGCGTTGAGCGCAGGGGTCTAAACACCGGGGAGCTGTTTTTT
CSVERRGLNTGELFF
>13|TRBJ2-1|TRBV7-9|-|-
TGTGCCAGCAGCGTACGGGACTACAATGAGCAGTTCTTC
CASSVRDYNEQFF
>13|TRBJ1-5|TRBV19|-|-
TGTGCCAGTACGTCGGACAGATATCAGCCCCAGCATTTT
CASTSDRYQPQHF
>14|TRBJ1-6|TRBV18|TRBD1|-
TGTGCCAGCTCACCCGCACAGGGGGATTCACCCCTCCACTTT
CASSPAQGDSPLHF
>13|TRBJ2-7|TRBV6-5|-|few
TGTGCCAGCAGTCAACCACCGGCCTACGAGCAGTACTTC
CASSQPPAYEQYF